The 19 T cell receptor beta chains given below trace back to one sample, sequenced in a study of cytomegalovirus exposure and HLA in healthy donors. Use of 60 Vbeta and 13 Jbeta primers characterized the PCR. The protocol was immunoSEQ multiplex PCR, while the TCRdb copy is restricted to in-frame clones and leaves out a portion. The table records roughly 130,000 clones, less than 85% of them present only once. Sequenced sample: PBMCs. These receptors came from a man aged 35-49 years in good health and CMV-seronegative.

The chain has TRBV13 and TRBJ2-7; the D gene is possibly TRBD1 (5 bases). The CDR3 is 15 residues long. In germline, CDR1 is PRHDT, CDR2 FYEKMQ (reference sequence). V was cut by 0 bases and J by 2 bases, with 11 bases left in between. This chain's CDR3 is CASSLGQEYTYEQYF. The DNA for the CDR3 is TGTGCCAGCAGCTTAGGACAGGAATACACCTACGAGCAGTACTTC.

J is TRBJ2-2 and V is TRBV7-9, with a weak D call TRBD1 (6 bases). With 7 bases removed from V and 7 bases from J, the gap between germline ends came to 16 bases. This CDR3 has 14 amino acids. CDR1 is SEHNR, CDR2 FQNEAQ, per germline (reference sequence). For the CDR3, the DNA is TGTGCCAGCACCAATTCACAGGGATACGGGGAGCTGTTTTTT. It yields the protein CASTNSQGYGELFF.

The genes are TRBV7-9 and TRBJ1-2, with D perhaps matching TRBD1 (6 bases). This CDR3 comprises 18 residues. CDR1 and CDR2 (germline): SEHNR, FQNEAQ (reference sequence). Trimming removed 1 base at V and 4 bases at J, with 22 bases between. The CDR3 spells CASSLGQGLIGNIYGYTF. CDR3 coding DNA: TGTGCCAGCAGCTTAGGGCAGGGGCTAATTGGGAACATCTATGGCTACACCTTC.

Turning to this clone: At one of its ends the junction is not consistent with the germline gene, which may arise from a read error. V and J are TRBV2 and TRBJ2-7, with 12 nucleotides matching TRBD2. Germline assignment: CDR1 SNHLY and CDR2 FYNNEI. CDR3 size: 14 residues. CDR3 in DNA: TGTGCCAGCAGTGATGGGAGACTAGCGGGGGCAGGGGACTTC. It codes for CASSDGRLAGAGDF. Supplemented by reference TRBV2 and TRBJ2-7, the full variable domain reads EPEVTQTPSHQVTQMGQEVILRCVPISNHLYFYWYRQILGQKVEFLVSFYNNEISEKSEIFDDQFSVERPDGSNFTLKIRSTKLEDSAMYFCASSDGRLAGAGDFGPGTRLTVT.

This clone showed up just once. The chain links TRBV7-6 to TRBJ2-1; 12 nucleotides agree with TRBD2. CDR3 length: 15 residues. V lost 4 bases, J lost 4 bases, and 2 bases stayed unmatched. Germline V gene lookup returns CDR1 SGHVS and CDR2 FNYEAQ. The chain's CDR3 is CASSSLAGGYNEQFF. The CDR3 coding sequence is TGTGCCAGCAGCTCCCTAGCGGGGGGGTACAATGAGCAGTTCTTC.

V and J are TRBV7-8 and TRBJ1-1; D not resolved. CDR1 is SGHVS, CDR2 FQNEAQ, per germline. With 4 bases removed from V and 7 bases from J, the gap between germline ends came to 22 bases. This CDR3 region has 16 residues. This CDR3 is CASSSEKLVQHGEAFF. The CDR3 region has the DNA TGTGCCAGCAGCTCGGAGAAATTGGTGCAACACGGTGAAGCTTTCTTT.

The J gene is TRBJ2-1, the V gene TRBV5-1; 12 nucleotides align to TRBD2. The germline V gene encodes CDR1 SGHRS and CDR2 YFSETQ. The ends lost 4 bases at V and 5 bases at J; junction bases unmatched: 4. The CDR3 length is 15 residues. DNA of the CDR3: TGCGCCAGCAGCCTAACTAGCGGGAGGAACAATGAGCAGTTCTTC. Amino acids: CASSLTSGRNNEQFF.

This clone was observed a single time. V gene TRBV10-2 combines with J gene TRBJ2-3; a possible D gene is TRBD2 (5 bases). Germline V gene sequence: CDR1 WSHSY, CDR2 SAAADI. CDR3 size: 12 residues. The V and J ends lost 3 bases and 9 bases respectively, with 10 bases between them. CDR3 sequence reads: CASSEMGGTQYF. CDR3 coding DNA: TGCGCCAGCAGTGAAATGGGCGGGACGCAGTATTTT.

The V call is TRBV1, the J call TRBJ1-1. TRBV1 is annotated as a pseudogene. CDR3 size: 17 residues. CDR3 sequence: CTSSQDLGGRMNTEAFF. The DNA of the CDR3 is TGCACCAGCAGCCAAGACTTGGGGGGACGGATGAACACTGAAGCTTTCTTT.

The V and J genes are TRBV28 and TRBJ1-5, with 9 bases lining up with TRBD1. The germline gives CDR1 MDHEN, CDR2 SYDVKM. Trimming took 7 bases from V and 0 from J; bases not matched to a gene: 7. CDR3 length equals 16 residues. Here the CDR3 reads CASNTGGSGSNQPQHF. For the CDR3, the DNA is TGTGCCAGCAACACAGGGGGCTCGGGTAGCAATCAGCCCCAGCATTTT.

The chain employs TRBV9 and TRBJ1-5; TRBD1 aligns across 10 bases. After removal of 4 bases from V and 8 bases from J, the junction contained 3 bases not matched to a gene. This CDR3 spans 13 amino acids. Germline values: CDR1 SGDLS, CDR2 YYNGEE. CDR3: CASSLDRGEPQHF. The CDR3 DNA is TGTGCCAGCAGCCTGGACAGGGGGGAGCCCCAGCATTTT.

V gene TRBV4-2 combines with J gene TRBJ2-2; TRBD2 matches at 7 bases. Germline assignment: CDR1 LGHNA and CDR2 YNFKEQ. Trimming cost V 6 bases and J 0 bases; bases outside gene matches: 7. The CDR3 length is 16 residues. The CDR3 loop is CASRVLGRANTGELFF. The DNA for the CDR3 is TGTGCCAGCAGGGTTCTGGGGAGGGCGAACACCGGGGAGCTGTTTTTT.

The sample holds a few counts of this clone. The V and J genes are TRBV5-1 and TRBJ2-1; 14 bases map to TRBD2. Germline CDR1 and CDR2: SGHRS and YFSETQ. V was pared by 3 bases and J by 4 bases, with 6 bases of the junction left unmatched. CDR3 size: 17 residues. CDR3 coding DNA: TGCGCCAGCAGCTCCGGGACTAGCGGGAGTGGGTACAATGAGCAGTTCTTC. Its protein product is CASSSGTSGSGYNEQFF.

This chain connects TRBV20-1 to TRBJ1-2; D is ambiguous. Per germline, CDR1 DFQATT and CDR2 SNEGSKA (reference sequence). CDR3 length: 11 residues. CDR3 sequence (DNA): TGCAGACCCGGAGGTAACTATGGCTACACCTTC. It specifies CRPGGNYGYTF.

The rearrangement uses TRBV27 and TRBJ1-4; 11 bases fit TRBD1. Germline V CDR1 and CDR2: MNHEY, SMNVEV (reference sequence). V lost 5 bases to trimming and J lost 7 bases; unmatched junction nucleotides: 9. The CDR3 is 16 amino acids. Written as DNA, the CDR3 is TGTGCCAGCAGTCCCCGCCCCGGGACAGGGGGTGAAAAACTGTTTTTT. Translated: CASSPRPGTGGEKLFF. Complete variable domain (other parts from reference TRBV27 and TRBJ1-4): EAQVTQNPRYLITVTGKKLTVTCSQNMNHEYMSWYRQDPGLGLRQIYYSMNVEVTDKGDVPEGYKVSRKEKRNFPLILESPSPNQTSLYFCASSPRPGTGGEKLFFGSGTQLSVL.

The chain links TRBV29-1 to TRBJ2-7, with 11 bases that match TRBD1. The CDR3 runs 13 residues. The J segment lost 2 bases and the V segment lost 7 bases, leaving 4 bases of the junction unmatched. Germline V gives CDR1 SQVTM, CDR2 ANQGSEA. The CDR3 sequence: CSAWGQGAYEQYF. Here the CDR3 DNA reads TGCAGCGCATGGGGACAGGGGGCCTACGAGCAGTACTTC.

This chain links TRBV7-2 with TRBJ1-5; tentatively, D is TRBD1 (6 bases). CDR1 is SGHTA, CDR2 FQGNSA, per germline. V lost 3 bases and J lost 6, with 12 bases in between. The CDR3 contains 14 residues. Written as DNA, the CDR3 is TGTGCCAGCAGCTTCCAGGGGATGAGTCAGCCCCAGCATTTT. It translates to CASSFQGMSQPQHF.

Only a few counts were recorded for this clone. The chain couples TRBV5-6 to TRBJ2-2; tentatively, D is TRBD2 (7 bases). CDR1 SGHDT and CDR2 YYEEEE come from the germline V gene. V lost 5 bases, J lost 4 bases, and 12 bases lay in between. CDR3 length: 14 residues. The CDR3 region has the DNA TGTGCCAGCAGACGGGGGGCTCGCACCGGGGAGCTGTTTTTT. Encoded protein: CASRRGARTGELFF.

This chain links TRBV7-2 with TRBJ1-1; 7 bases map to TRBD1. The CDR3 runs to 14 residues. V trimming: 5 bases; J trimming: 4 bases; junction bases outside the gene matches: 7. Germline values: CDR1 SGHTA, CDR2 FQGNSA. The CDR3 nucleotides are TGTGCCAGCAGCGCCAGGACAGGAGGCACTGAAGCTTTCTTT. This gives the protein CASSARTGGTEAFF.